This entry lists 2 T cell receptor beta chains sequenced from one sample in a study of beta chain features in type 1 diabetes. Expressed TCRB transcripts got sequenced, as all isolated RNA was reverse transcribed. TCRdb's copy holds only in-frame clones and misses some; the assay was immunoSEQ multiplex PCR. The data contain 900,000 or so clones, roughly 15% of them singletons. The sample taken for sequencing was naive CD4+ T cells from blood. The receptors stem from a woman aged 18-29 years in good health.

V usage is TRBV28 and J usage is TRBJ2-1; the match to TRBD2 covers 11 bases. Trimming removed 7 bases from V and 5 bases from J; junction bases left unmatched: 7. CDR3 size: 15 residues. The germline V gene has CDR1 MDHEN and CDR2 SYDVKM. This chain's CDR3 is CASTTGTSGHNEQFF. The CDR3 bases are TGTGCCAGCACCACCGGGACTAGCGGCCACAATGAGCAGTTCTTC.

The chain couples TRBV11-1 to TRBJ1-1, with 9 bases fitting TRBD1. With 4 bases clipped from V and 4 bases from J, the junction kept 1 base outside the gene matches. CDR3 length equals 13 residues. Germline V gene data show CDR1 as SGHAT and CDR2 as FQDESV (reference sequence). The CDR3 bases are TGTGCCAGCAGCTCACAGGGGGCCACTGAAGCTTTCTTT. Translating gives CASSSQGATEAFF.